The 21 T cell receptor beta chains below all came from one sample that was sequenced in a study of blood T cell repertoires in COVID-19. Method: immunoSEQ multiplex PCR; TCRdb's copy keeps in-frame clones and lacks some. The sample includes about 250,000 clones, about nine tenths of them seen just once. The specimen was PBMCs or T cells enriched from blood (not recorded which). Every receptor here comes from a woman aged 30 to 39 with acute COVID-19.

This chain uses TRBV4-1 with TRBJ2-3, with D tentatively TRBD2 (7 bases). Germline lookup yields CDR1 MGHRA and CDR2 YSYEKL. CDR3 length equals 18 residues. Trimming left V 0 bases short and J 2 bases short, with 18 bases between. DNA for the CDR3: TGCGCCAGCAGCCAAGAGGGGGCCTGGCGGGGGCACACAGATACGCAGTATTTT. Translating gives CASSQEGAWRGHTDTQYF.

CDR3 residues: CATVSWAGYEQYF. The CDR3, as DNA: TGTGCCACGGTTTCCTGGGCAGGCTACGAGCAGTACTTC. This chain uses TRBV2 with TRBJ2-7; D ambiguous. This CDR3 is built from 13 residues. V lost 10 bases, J lost 3 bases, and 16 bases lay in between. Germline CDR1 reads SNHLY; CDR2 reads FYNNEI.

This clone was observed once. This sequence joins TRBV29-1 and TRBJ2-1; D could derive from TRBD1 or TRBD2 (5 bases each). CDR3 length: 13 residues. The V end lost 7 bases, the J end lost 5 bases, and 15 bases lay between the germline ends. Germline values: CDR1 SQVTM, CDR2 ANQGSEA. The CDR3 nucleotides are TGCAGCGGTGAGGGTGGGGCGAACAATGAGCAGTTCTTC. This translates into CSGEGGANNEQFF.

J is TRBJ2-7 and V is TRBV29-1, with a possible D match to TRBD1 (6 bases). With 2 bases removed from V and 0 bases from J, the gap between germline ends came to 14 bases. The length of the CDR3 is 15 residues. Germline V gives CDR1 SQVTM, CDR2 ANQGSEA. The CDR3 nucleotides read TGCAGCGTTGAAAACAGGGCAGGGTCCTCCTACGAGCAGTACTTC. Amino acid sequence: CSVENRAGSSYEQYF.

The chain recombines TRBV5-5 with TRBJ1-2; 7 bases align to TRBD1. After removal of 1 base from V and 5 bases from J, the junction contained 5 bases not matched to a gene. The CDR3 totals 14 residues. The germline V gene has CDR1 SGHKS and CDR2 YYEKEE (reference sequence). As DNA, the CDR3 is TGTGCCAGCAGCTTGTATCAGGGGGTATATGGCTACACCTTC. Amino acids: CASSLYQGVYGYTF.

Worth noting for this clone: Additional DNA sequences in this sample encode the identical CDR3. This chain's CDR3 is CASSFSGNTEAFF. Here the CDR3 DNA reads TGTGCCAGCAGCTTCTCAGGAAACACTGAAGCTTTCTTT. The genes are TRBV7-9 and TRBJ1-1; no definite D call. Germline V gives CDR1 SEHNR, CDR2 FQNEAQ (reference sequence). The CDR3 length is 13 residues. V lost 3 bases, J lost 2 bases, and 7 bases lay in between.

This sequence joins TRBV11-2 and TRBJ1-1, with 7 nucleotides matching TRBD1. CDR1 and CDR2 from the germline V gene are SGHAT and FQNNGV. CDR3 length equals 14 residues. V was clipped by 4 bases and J by 4 bases; unmatched bases: 6. In DNA form, the CDR3 reads TGTGCCAGCAGCTCCGACAGGGAGGTCACTGAAGCTTTCTTT. Protein sequence: CASSSDREVTEAFF.

The V call is TRBV6-5, the J call TRBJ1-6; unclear D gene. V was pared by 11 bases and J by 6 bases, with 11 bases between. Germline V CDR1 and CDR2: MNHEY, SVGAGI. This CDR3 spans 12 amino acids. The CDR3 DNA reads as TGTGCCGCGCGGTCATTTAATTCACCCCTCCACTTT. Its protein is CAARSFNSPLHF.

This clone was observed a single time. The rearrangement links TRBV5-1 to TRBJ2-5, with D maybe TRBD2 (6 bases). Germline V gene data show CDR1 as SGHRS and CDR2 as YFSETQ. This CDR3 contains 15 residues. V lost 5 bases and J lost 0, with 14 bases in between. In DNA form, the CDR3 reads TGCGCCAGCAGTGCGGGACTGAGGTACCAAGAGACCCAGTACTTC. Translated, it gives CASSAGLRYQETQYF.

This chain joins TRBV19 and TRBJ2-1; 8 positions agree with TRBD2. Germline-derived CDR1 and CDR2 are LNHDA and SQIVND (reference sequence). Trimming cost V 2 bases and J 9 bases; bases outside gene matches: 6. The CDR3 totals 14 residues. In DNA form, the CDR3 reads TGTGCCAGTAGTATACGGTTGCGGGGGGTTGAGCAGTTCTTC. This codes for CASSIRLRGVEQFF.

In this sample, this clone turned up many times. The chain uses TRBV4-3 and TRBJ2-7; the match to TRBD2 covers 8 bases. The V gene end was trimmed by 1 base and the J gene end by 3 bases; junction bases not matched to a gene: 11. The CDR3 loop spans 17 amino acids. From germline, CDR1 is LGHNA and CDR2 YSLEER. CDR3 DNA sequence: TGCGCCAGCAGCCAAGTTCTCCAAGCGGGGGTCCTCTACGAGCAGTACTTC. This sequence encodes CASSQVLQAGVLYEQYF.

This clone showed up just a few times. The V call is TRBV29-1, the J call TRBJ1-1; 9 positions agree with TRBD1. Germline V gene sequence: CDR1 SQVTM, CDR2 ANQGSEA. CDR3 size: 18 residues. V lost 3 bases, J lost 10 bases, and 24 bases stayed unmatched. This CDR3 reads CSVEGQAKQTGGEVGAFF. The CDR3 DNA is TGCAGCGTTGAGGGACAGGCCAAGCAGACAGGGGGGGAAGTGGGAGCTTTCTTT.

The V gene is TRBV5-6, the J gene TRBJ1-6, with TRBD1 matching 8 bases. Germline-derived CDR1 and CDR2 are SGHDT and YYEEEE. CDR3 length equals 16 residues. J was trimmed by 2 bases and V by 5 bases; bases with no gene match: 6. The CDR3 is CASRQATGAYNSPLHF. The CDR3 DNA follows: TGTGCCAGCAGACAGGCGACAGGGGCCTATAATTCACCCCTCCACTTT.

The chain has TRBV29-1 and TRBJ1-2, with 8 bases identical to TRBD1. Trimming took 7 bases from V and 8 from J; bases not matched to a gene: 18. Germline-derived CDR1 and CDR2 are SQVTM and ANQGSEA. This CDR3 region has 15 residues. CDR3 sequence (DNA): TGCAGCGCCGAAGGGGCAGGGGGCACCATGGGCGGCTACACCTTC. Amino acid sequence: CSAEGAGGTMGGYTF.

This clone appeared a few times. This rearrangement joins TRBV12-3 or TRBV12-4 to TRBJ1-1; D uncertain. V lost 2 bases, J lost 1 base, and 5 bases lay in between. The CDR3 extends over 13 amino acids. Here the CDR3 reads CASSLIWNTEAFF. CDR3 in DNA: TGTGCCAGCAGTTTAATCTGGAACACTGAAGCTTTCTTT.

The chain carries TRBV27 and TRBJ1-2; D perhaps matches TRBD1 (5 bases). CDR3 length equals 16 residues. The V gene lost 6 bases and the J gene lost 3 bases, with 20 bases spanning the gap. The V gene's germline CDR1 is MNHEY and CDR2 SMNVEV (reference sequence). The CDR3 nucleotides are TGTGCCAGCAGAGGGGCATTACGCGGACGAGACTATGGCTACACCTTC. The encoded protein is CASRGALRGRDYGYTF.

This clone was picked up one time. This chain joins TRBV3-1 (or the pseudogene TRBV3-2) and TRBJ1-1; D unresolved. Germline values: CDR1 LGHDT, CDR2 YNNKEL (reference sequence). CDR3 length: 15 amino acids. V was shortened by 4 bases and J by 5 bases, with 17 bases between the two germline ends. The CDR3 sequence is CASSPTAGLSTEAFF. The CDR3 nucleotides are TGTGCCAGCAGCCCCACTGCAGGTTTATCGACTGAAGCTTTCTTT.

The chain combines TRBV10-2 with TRBJ1-5; D is unclear. CDR3 length: 14 residues. From germline, CDR1 is WSHSY and CDR2 SAAADI. The ends were cut back, 0 bases at V and 5 bases at J, with 8 bases in the middle. As DNA, the CDR3 is TGCGCCAGCAGTGAGTCCGGGGAGGATCAGCCCCAGCATTTT. Translating gives CASSESGEDQPQHF.

The V and J genes are TRBV2 and TRBJ1-1; D ambiguous. Trimming removed 6 bases at V and 6 bases at J, with 20 bases between. Germline assignment: CDR1 SNHLY and CDR2 FYNNEI. The CDR3 is 15 amino acids. The CDR3 coding sequence is TGTGCCAGCAGCAGCGGACTCCTGAATGGCGCTGAAGCTTTCTTT. As protein: CASSSGLLNGAEAFF.

The J gene is TRBJ2-5, the V gene TRBV5-1; TRBD1 aligns across 7 bases. There are 15 residues in the CDR3. CDR1 and CDR2 (germline): SGHRS, YFSETQ. V lost 0 bases to trimming and J lost 2 bases; unmatched junction nucleotides: 4. The CDR3 spells CASSLGQGIQETQYF. The CDR3 bases are TGCGCCAGCAGCTTGGGACAGGGAATACAAGAGACCCAGTACTTC.

This clone has just one count. The gene calls are TRBV14 and TRBJ2-6; D uncertain. The V gene's germline CDR1 is SGHDN and CDR2 FVKESK. With 3 bases removed from V and 1 base from J, the gap between germline ends came to 4 bases. The CDR3 totals 14 residues. The CDR3 DNA is TGTGCCAGCAGCCACGGTTCTGGGGCCAACGTCCTGACTTTC. This encodes CASSHGSGANVLTF.